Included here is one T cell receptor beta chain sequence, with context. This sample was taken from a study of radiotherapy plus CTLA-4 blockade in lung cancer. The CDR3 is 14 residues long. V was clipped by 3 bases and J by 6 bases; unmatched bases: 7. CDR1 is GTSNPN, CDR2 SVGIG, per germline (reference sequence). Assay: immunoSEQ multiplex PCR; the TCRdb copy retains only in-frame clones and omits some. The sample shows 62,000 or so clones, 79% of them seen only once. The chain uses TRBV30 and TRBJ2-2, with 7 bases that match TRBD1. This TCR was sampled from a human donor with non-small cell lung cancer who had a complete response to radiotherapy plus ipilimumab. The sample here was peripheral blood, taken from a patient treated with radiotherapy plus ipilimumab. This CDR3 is CAWRSQGLSGELFF. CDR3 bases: TGTGCCTGGAGGTCACAGGGGTTATCCGGGGAGCTGTTTTTT.